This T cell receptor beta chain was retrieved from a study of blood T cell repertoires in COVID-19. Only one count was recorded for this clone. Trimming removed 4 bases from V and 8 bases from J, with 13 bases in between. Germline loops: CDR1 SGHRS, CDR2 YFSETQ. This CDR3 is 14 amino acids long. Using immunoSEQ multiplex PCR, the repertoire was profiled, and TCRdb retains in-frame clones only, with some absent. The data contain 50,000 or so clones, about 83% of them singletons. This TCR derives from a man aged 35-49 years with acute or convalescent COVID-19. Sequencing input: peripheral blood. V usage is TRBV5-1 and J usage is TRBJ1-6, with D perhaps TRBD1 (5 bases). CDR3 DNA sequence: TGCGCCAGCAGCCGCGGGGGATATGATTCACCCCTCCACTTT. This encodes CASSRGGYDSPLHF.